This is a list of T cell receptor beta chains from one sample in a study of T cells in Graves' hyperthyroidism and ophthalmopathy. TCRdb fed the multiplex PCR reads into MiXCR, producing one record per CDR3 protein. This table has about 560,000 distinct CDR3 sequences, around 17% appearing once. The sample was blood. These TCRs come from a woman aged 18-30 years with Graves' hyperthyroidism. Both conserved end residues are part of each CDR3. D genes are given only for firm matches. Clone size is not always given. Where it is, it says once, few, many or a class for expanded clones.

many	TRBD2	TRBV20-1	TRBJ2-2	16	CSARGWASGNTGELFF	TGCAGTGCTAGAGGATGGGCTAGCGGGAACACCGGGGAGCTGTTTTTT
few	NA	TRBV6-1	TRBJ1-2	14	CASSGGPGEGGYTF	TGTGCCAGCAGTGGGGGGCCGGGGGAAGGAGGCTACACCTTC
NA	TRBD2	TRBV20-1	TRBJ2-4	18	CSAAPPSGSGVAKNIQYF	TGCAGTGCAGCTCCCCCTAGCGGGTCGGGAGTGGCCAAAAACATTCAGTACTTC
few	NA	TRBV6-2/TRBV6-3	TRBJ2-7	13	CASSGDGPYEQYF	TGTGCCAGCAGTGGAGACGGACCCTACGAGCAGTACTTC
many	TRBD2	TRBV24-1	TRBJ2-2	18	CATSDPGLAGRGAGELFF	TGTGCCACCAGTGACCCCGGACTAGCGGGGAGGGGTGCCGGGGAGCTGTTTTTT
many	TRBD1	TRBV7-2	TRBJ1-2	14	CASSAPRTGNGYTF	TGTGCCAGCAGCGCCCCTCGGACAGGGAATGGCTACACCTTC
many	NA	TRBV20-1	TRBJ1-2	12	CSAPQGEGGYTF	TGCAGTGCCCCGCAGGGAGAAGGGGGCTACACCTTC
many	NA	TRBV7-3	TRBJ2-1	16	CASSLSGTASYNEQFF	TGTGCCAGCAGCTTATCCGGGACTGCCTCCTACAATGAGCAGTTCTTC
NA	TRBD1	TRBV20-1	TRBJ2-7	15	CSARDGQGILYEQYF	TGCAGTGCTAGAGACGGACAGGGTATCCTCTACGAGCAGTACTTC
many	NA	TRBV30	TRBJ2-1	12	CAWSVVGWEQFF	TGTGCCTGGAGTGTAGTAGGATGGGAGCAGTTCTTC
few	NA	TRBV4-2	TRBJ2-1	13	CASSPSERDKQFF	TGTGCCAGCAGCCCGTCGGAACGGGATAAGCAGTTCTTC
NA	NA	TRBV18	TRBJ2-1	11	CASSPGDSEFF	TGTGCCAGCTCACCAGGAGATTCGGAGTTCTTC
many	TRBD1	TRBV20-1	TRBJ2-3	15	CSASPDRASTDTQYF	TGCAGTGCTAGCCCCGACAGGGCTAGCACAGATACGCAGTATTTT
many	NA	TRBV6-1	TRBJ2-7	12	CASSEAGVEQYF	TGTGCCAGCAGTGAAGCAGGGGTCGAGCAGTACTTC
many	NA	TRBV5-5	TRBJ1-1	17	CASRLGLAAPMNTEAFF	TGTGCCAGCAGATTGGGATTGGCAGCACCAATGAACACTGAAGCTTTCTTT
many	TRBD1	TRBV11-2	TRBJ2-7	13	CASSVGQIYEQYF	TGTGCCAGCAGCGTGGGACAGATCTACGAGCAGTACTTC
NA	NA	TRBV5-1	TRBJ2-5	12	CASSQSTETQYF	TGCGCCAGCAGCCAGTCGACCGAGACCCAGTACTTC
NA	NA	TRBV24-1	TRBJ2-2	18	CATSDLGGSPTDTGELFF	TGTGCCACCAGTGATTTGGGGGGGTCTCCCACCGACACCGGGGAGCTGTTTTTT
few	TRBD2	TRBV20-1	TRBJ2-7	15	CSARFSGTTLYEQYF	TGCAGTGCTAGATTTAGCGGGACTACCCTCTACGAGCAGTACTTC
many	TRBD1	TRBV29-1	TRBJ1-2	14	CSVDPGQVSWGYTF	TGCAGCGTTGATCCTGGACAGGTTTCGTGGGGCTACACCTTC
NA	NA	TRBV12-3/TRBV12-4	TRBJ1-3	16	CASSLGAPYSGNTIYF	TGTGCCAGCAGTTTGGGGGCTCCCTACTCTGGAAACACCATATATTTT
NA	NA	TRBV6-1	TRBJ2-7	14	CASTLHGGNYEQYF	TGTGCCAGCACACTGCATGGGGGGAACTACGAGCAGTACTTC
NA	NA	TRBV11-2	TRBJ2-1	15	CASSGWGSSYNEQFF	TGTGCCAGTAGTGGGTGGGGTAGCTCCTACAATGAGCAGTTCTTC
many	NA	TRBV5-1	TRBJ2-2	15	CASSLGGTNTGELFF	TGTGCCAGCAGCTTAGGCGGGACGAACACCGGGGAGCTGTTTTTT
many	TRBD2	TRBV19	TRBJ2-1	17	CASSIARAGVLYNEQFF	TGTGCCAGTAGTATAGCCAGAGCGGGAGTCCTCTACAATGAGCAGTTCTTC
many	TRBD1	TRBV5-1	TRBJ2-7	13	CASSSWDSYEQYF	TGCGCCAGCAGCTCTTGGGACAGCTACGAGCAGTACTTC
NA	NA	TRBV14	TRBJ2-1	15	CASSQERVERIEQFF	TGTGCCAGCAGCCAAGAGAGGGTCGAGAGGATTGAGCAGTTCTTC
few	NA	TRBV5-1	TRBJ1-4	13	CASSLRDNEKLFF	TGCGCCAGCAGCTTGCGTGATAATGAAAAACTGTTTTTT
many	NA	TRBV5-1	TRBJ2-3	13	CASSFRETDTQYF	TGCGCCAGCAGCTTTCGCGAAACAGATACGCAGTATTTT
many	NA	TRBV12-3/TRBV12-4	TRBJ1-2	15	CASSLEANRNYGYTF	TGTGCCAGCAGTTTAGAAGCGAACAGGAACTATGGCTACACCTTC
few	NA	TRBV11-2	TRBJ1-1	17	CASSLDSAGPMNTEAFF	TGTGCCAGCAGCTTAGACAGTGCCGGCCCCATGAACACTGAAGCTTTCTTT
NA	NA	TRBV4-1	TRBJ2-3	17	CASSQAPGSGITDTQYF	TGCGCCAGCAGCCAAGCCCCGGGTAGCGGTATCACAGATACGCAGTATTTT
few	TRBD2	TRBV5-1	TRBJ2-2	16	CASSSRLAGRTGELFF	TGCGCCAGCAGCTCCAGACTAGCGGGGCGCACCGGGGAGCTGTTTTTT
NA	NA	TRBV19	TRBJ2-7	15	CASSSGQRSSYEQYF	TGTGCCAGTAGTTCCGGACAACGAAGCTCCTACGAGCAGTACTTC
many	TRBD1	TRBV28	TRBJ1-1	12	CASSLYRGGAFF	TGTGCCAGCAGTTTATACAGGGGGGGAGCTTTCTTT
many	NA	TRBV20-1	TRBJ2-5	15	CSARDLAEPQETQYF	TGCAGTGCTAGAGATCTGGCGGAACCCCAAGAGACCCAGTACTTC
many	NA	TRBV2	TRBJ2-7	15	CASSRGGTAAYEQYF	TGTGCCAGCAGTCGAGGGGGGACAGCCGCCTACGAGCAGTACTTC
many	NA	TRBV5-1	TRBJ1-1	13	CASSLQGFTEAFF	TGCGCCAGCAGCCTCCAAGGGTTCACTGAAGCTTTCTTT
many	TRBD2	TRBV10-3	TRBJ2-5	17	CAISDPPGGRTGETQYF	TGTGCCATCAGTGATCCTCCGGGAGGACGAACCGGGGAGACCCAGTACTTC
many	NA	TRBV6-1	TRBJ2-3	14	CASTPRRGADTQYF	TGTGCCAGCACCCCCCGCCGGGGTGCAGATACGCAGTATTTT
many	NA	TRBV30	TRBJ2-7	15	CAWSEGSGISYEQYF	TGTGCCTGGAGTGAGGGATCGGGGATCTCCTACGAGCAGTACTTC
many	TRBD1	TRBV27	TRBJ1-2	15	CASSIGQGGSYGYTF	TGTGCCAGCAGCATCGGACAGGGCGGAAGCTATGGCTACACCTTC
few	NA	TRBV6-4	TRBJ2-3	15	CASSDEGGSTDTQYF	TGTGCCAGCAGTGACGAAGGGGGGAGCACAGATACGCAGTATTTT
NA	NA	TRBV12-3/TRBV12-4	TRBJ1-1	12	CATYSGPDEAFF	TGTGCCACATATTCGGGTCCGGATGAAGCTTTCTTT
many	NA	TRBV27	TRBJ1-5	13	CASSWTGNQPQHF	TGTGCCAGCAGTTGGACAGGCAATCAGCCCCAGCATTTT